The sequence of this TCR beta chain was determined in a study of blood T cells in healthy people across ages. Findings and caveats of the study: Estimates based on one million T cells were treated as lower bounds.

The germline V gene encodes CDR1 SGHTA and CDR2 FQGNSA. There are 16 residues in the CDR3. V was clipped by 5 bases and J by 1 base, with 17 bases between them. Aged roughly 6 to 95, donors were systemically healthy Caucasians from Russia. The authors drew approximately 10 milliliters of peripheral blood from each donor. A word on this clonotype: No antigen is known for it.

Primed by a sample-barcoded 5' primer and a J-beta primer mix, a second PCR proceeded for roughly 6 to 12 cycles. Every molecule of cDNA carried a tag from a template-switch adaptor with 12 random nucleotides. A single record per CDR3 protein comes from TCRdb applying MiXCR to the 5' RACE reads. The data contain 1.5 million to 2 million distinct CDR3 sequences, about 30% of them singletons. Sample: blood. The clonotype comes from a woman aged 30 to 39 in good health. The genes are TRBV7-2 and TRBJ2-5; a possible D gene is TRBD1 (6 bases). The chain's CDR3 is CASSPGTGTFQETQYF. CDR3 nucleotide sequence: TGTGCCAGCAGCCCCGGAACCGGGACATTCCAAGAGACCCAGTACTTC.